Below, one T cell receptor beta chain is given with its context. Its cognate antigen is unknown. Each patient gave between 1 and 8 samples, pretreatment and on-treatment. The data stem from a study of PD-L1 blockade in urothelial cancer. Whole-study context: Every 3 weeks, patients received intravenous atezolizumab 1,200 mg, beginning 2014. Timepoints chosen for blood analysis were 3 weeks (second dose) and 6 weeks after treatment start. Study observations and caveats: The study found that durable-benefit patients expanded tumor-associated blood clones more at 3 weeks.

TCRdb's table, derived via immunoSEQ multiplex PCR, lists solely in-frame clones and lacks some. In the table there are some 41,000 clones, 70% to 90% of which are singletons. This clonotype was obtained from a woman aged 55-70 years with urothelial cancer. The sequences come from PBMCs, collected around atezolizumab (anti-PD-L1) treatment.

The CDR3 DNA is TGTGCCAGTAGTGACAAGGGGGTCGAGTATGGCTACACCTTC. Residues: CASSDKGVEYGYTF. The chain joins TRBV19 to TRBJ1-2; perhaps TRBD1 as D (6 bases). The CDR3 loop spans 14 amino acids. Germline V gives CDR1 LNHDA, CDR2 SQIVND (reference sequence). Trimming took 5 bases from V and 5 from J, leaving 15 bases between them.